Given below is one T cell receptor beta chain in context. The antigen remains unidentified. Measured with immunoSEQ multiplex PCR; TCRdb has only the in-frame clones, and not every one. The data hold 80,000 or so clones, with approximately 90% observed a single time. Pooling of second doses given at about 4 or about 12 weeks was done. The sample originates from a study of T cell responses to AZD1222 COVID-19 vaccine. Findings and caveats of the study: Among AZD1222 vaccinees, only 5 to 7 were seropositive at baseline. Nearly half of spike-specific TCRs reportedly target unmutated variant regions. It should be noted that donors were predominantly white British and more often female, and clonal diversity was possibly underestimated.

V lost 3 bases, J lost 1 base, and 10 bases lay in between. The CDR3 is 14 amino acids. The germline CDR1 and CDR2 sequences are SGDLS and YYNGEE. This chain uses TRBV9 with TRBJ1-1; possibly TRBD1 for D (5 bases). Sequencing was performed on peripheral blood, taken 28 days after the second AZD1222 dose. The receptor was isolated from an adult who received the AZD1222 COVID-19 vaccine. CDR3 in amino acids: CASSGGAGNTEAFF. In DNA, the CDR3 is TGTGCCAGCAGCGGAGGGGCGGGGAACACTGAAGCTTTCTTT.